This T cell receptor (beta chain) was profiled in a study of T cell responses to AZD1222 COVID-19 vaccine. The study's findings and limits: Spike-specific TCR depth and breadth grew after two AZD1222 doses.

Profiling relied on immunoSEQ multiplex PCR, and the TCRdb table lists in-frame clones only, not all of them. Altogether about 72,000 clones are present, approximately 90% being singletons, with the ten largest covering about 28%. With respect to this clone: The target antigen is unknown.

The V end was cut by 2 bases, the J end by 6 bases, with 13 bases between. Germline loops: CDR1 WNHNN, CDR2 SYGVQD (reference sequence). The CDR3 totals 14 residues. Both about-4-week and about-12-week second-dose recipients were combined. V and J are TRBV10-1 and TRBJ1-1; a possible D gene is TRBD1 (5 bases). The clonotype originates from an adult who received the AZD1222 COVID-19 vaccine. The sequencing used peripheral blood, collected 28 days after the second AZD1222 dose. This CDR3 is CASSESGQWSEAFF. The CDR3 DNA is TGCGCCAGCAGTGAGAGTGGACAATGGTCTGAAGCTTTCTTT.